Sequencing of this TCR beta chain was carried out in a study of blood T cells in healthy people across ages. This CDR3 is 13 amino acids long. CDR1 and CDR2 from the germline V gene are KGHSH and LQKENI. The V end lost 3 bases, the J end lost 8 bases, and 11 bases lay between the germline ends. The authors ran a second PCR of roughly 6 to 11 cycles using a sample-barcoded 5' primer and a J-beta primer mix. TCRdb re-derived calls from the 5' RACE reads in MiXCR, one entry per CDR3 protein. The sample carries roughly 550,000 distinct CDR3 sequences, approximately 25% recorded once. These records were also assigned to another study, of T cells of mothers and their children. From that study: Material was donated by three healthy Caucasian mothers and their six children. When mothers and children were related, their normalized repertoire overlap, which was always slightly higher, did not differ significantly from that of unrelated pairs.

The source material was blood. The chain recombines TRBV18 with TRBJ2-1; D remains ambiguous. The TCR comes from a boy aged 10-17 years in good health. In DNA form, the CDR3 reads TGTGCCAGCTCACCTCGAGGTTTGGATGAGCAGTTCTTC. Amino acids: CASSPRGLDEQFF.